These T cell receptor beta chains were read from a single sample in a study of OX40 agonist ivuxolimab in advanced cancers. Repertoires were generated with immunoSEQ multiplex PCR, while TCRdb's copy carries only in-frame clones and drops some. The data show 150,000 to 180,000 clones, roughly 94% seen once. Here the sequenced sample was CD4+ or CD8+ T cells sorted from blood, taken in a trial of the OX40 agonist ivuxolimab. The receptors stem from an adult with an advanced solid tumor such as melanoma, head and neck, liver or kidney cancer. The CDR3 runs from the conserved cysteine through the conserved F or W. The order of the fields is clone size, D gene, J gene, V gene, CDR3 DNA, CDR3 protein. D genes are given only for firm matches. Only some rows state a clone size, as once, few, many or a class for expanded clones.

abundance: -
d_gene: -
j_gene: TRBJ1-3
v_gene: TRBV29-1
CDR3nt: TGCAGCGTCGACCCTACAGGGGGAAACACCATATATTTT
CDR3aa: CSVDPTGGNTIYF

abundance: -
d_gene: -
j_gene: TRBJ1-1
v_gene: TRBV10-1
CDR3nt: TGCGCCAGCAGCCGCAGCCAGGGAGGGTGGAGCGCTGAAGCTTTCTTT
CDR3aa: CASSRSQGGWSAEAFF

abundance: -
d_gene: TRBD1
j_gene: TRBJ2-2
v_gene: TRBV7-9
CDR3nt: TGTGCCAGCAGCAGGACAGGGAACCCCGGGGAGCTGTTTTTT
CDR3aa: CASSRTGNPGELFF

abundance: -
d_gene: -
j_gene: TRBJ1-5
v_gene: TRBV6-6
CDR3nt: TGTGCCAGCAGCTATGGGTTAGGGAGGCAGCCCCAGCATTTT
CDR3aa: CASSYGLGRQPQHF

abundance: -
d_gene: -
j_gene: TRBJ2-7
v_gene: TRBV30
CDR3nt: TGTGCCTGGAGTGTTAGCTCCTACGAGCAGTACTTC
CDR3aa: CAWSVSSYEQYF

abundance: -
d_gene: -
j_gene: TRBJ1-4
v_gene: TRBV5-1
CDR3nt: TGCGCCAGCAGTCCCGAGGGCACGGGAGGAAAACTGTTTTTT
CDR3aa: CASSPEGTGGKLFF

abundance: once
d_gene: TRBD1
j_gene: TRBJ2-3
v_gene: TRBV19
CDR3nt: TGTGCCAGTAGTAGAGAGGGACAGGGGTTAAAGGATACGCAGTATTTT
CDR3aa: CASSREGQGLKDTQYF

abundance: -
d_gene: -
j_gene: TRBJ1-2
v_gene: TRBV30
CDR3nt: TGTGCCTGGAGTGTACTTTTGGCAGAATCTAACTATGGCTACACCTTC
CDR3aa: CAWSVLLAESNYGYTF

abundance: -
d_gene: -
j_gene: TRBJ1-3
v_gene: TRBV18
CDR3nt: TGTGCCAGCTCACCACCGTTTGGGGGAGGAAACACCATATATTTT
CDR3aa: CASSPPFGGGNTIYF

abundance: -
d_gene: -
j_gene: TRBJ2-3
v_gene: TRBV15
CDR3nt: TGTGCCACCAGCAGAGCGGCAGATACGCAGTATTTT
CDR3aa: CATSRAADTQYF

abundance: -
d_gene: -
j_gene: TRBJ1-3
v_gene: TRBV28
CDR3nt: TGTGCCAGCATACCCCTTCGGGGTGCGGGCTCGATTGGAAACACCATATATTTT
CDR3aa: CASIPLRGAGSIGNTIYF

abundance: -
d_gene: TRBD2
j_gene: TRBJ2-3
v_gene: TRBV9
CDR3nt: TGTGCCAGCAGCCCCACTGGGTCTAGCGGGTCAGATACGCAGTATTTT
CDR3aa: CASSPTGSSGSDTQYF

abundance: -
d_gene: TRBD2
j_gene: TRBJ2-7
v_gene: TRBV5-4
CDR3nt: TGTGCCAGCAGCGCGCCTACTAGCGCGGGTATGGGGGAGCAGTACTTC
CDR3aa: CASSAPTSAGMGEQYF

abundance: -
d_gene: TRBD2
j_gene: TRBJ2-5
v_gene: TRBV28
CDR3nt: TGTGCCAGCAGTTTCCCGGGAGGGCCTATAGAGACCCAGTACTTC
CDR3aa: CASSFPGGPIETQYF

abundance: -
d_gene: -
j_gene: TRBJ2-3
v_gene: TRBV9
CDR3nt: TGTGCCAATCAGGCCCCGGGGGCGCACACAGATACGCAGTATTTT
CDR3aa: CANQAPGAHTDTQYF

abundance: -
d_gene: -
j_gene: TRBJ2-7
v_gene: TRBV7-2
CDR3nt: TGTGCCAGCAGCCCGTTTTTAGAGGCCTCCTACGAGCAGTACTTC
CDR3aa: CASSPFLEASYEQYF

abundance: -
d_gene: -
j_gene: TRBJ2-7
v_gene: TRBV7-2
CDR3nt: TGTGCCAGCAGCCTACAGACAGGTGAGGGGTACGAGCAGTACTTC
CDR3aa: CASSLQTGEGYEQYF

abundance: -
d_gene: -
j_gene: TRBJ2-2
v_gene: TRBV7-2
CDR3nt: TGTGCCAGCAGCCCCCCCGGGACATACACCGGGGAGCTGTTTTTT
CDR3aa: CASSPPGTYTGELFF

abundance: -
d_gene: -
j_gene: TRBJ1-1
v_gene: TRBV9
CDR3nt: TGTGCCAGCAGCGTAGTCGCTGGACTGGGGGGCACTGAAGCTTTCTTT
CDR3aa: CASSVVAGLGGTEAFF

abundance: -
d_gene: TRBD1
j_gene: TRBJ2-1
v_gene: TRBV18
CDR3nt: TGTGCCAGCTCAACTGACAGGGGTTCAGGTGAGCAGTTCTTC
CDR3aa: CASSTDRGSGEQFF

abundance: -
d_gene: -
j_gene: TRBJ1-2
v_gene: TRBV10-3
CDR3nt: TGTGCCATCAGTGAGTCTGGGGCAGGGAATGGCTACACCTTC
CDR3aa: CAISESGAGNGYTF

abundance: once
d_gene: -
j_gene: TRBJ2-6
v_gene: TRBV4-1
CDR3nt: TGCGCCAGCAGCCAAGATAGGGGGGCTTCTGGGGCCAACGTCCTGACTTTC
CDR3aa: CASSQDRGASGANVLTF

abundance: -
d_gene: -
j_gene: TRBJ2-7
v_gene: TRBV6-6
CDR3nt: TGTGCCAGCAGTTTACCCGGTGGCGAGCAGTACTTC
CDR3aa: CASSLPGGEQYF

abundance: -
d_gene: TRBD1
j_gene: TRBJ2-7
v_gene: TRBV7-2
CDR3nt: TGTGCCAGCAGCTTAGTAGCCAGGGGGCTTGGCGAGCAGTACTTC
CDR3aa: CASSLVARGLGEQYF

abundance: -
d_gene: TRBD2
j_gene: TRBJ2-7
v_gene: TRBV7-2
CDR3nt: TGTGCCAGCAGCTTAGTTGCTAGCGGGAGCTCCTACGAGCAGTACTTC
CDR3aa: CASSLVASGSSYEQYF

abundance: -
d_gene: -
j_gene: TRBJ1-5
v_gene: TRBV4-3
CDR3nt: TGCGCCAGCAGCCAAGATTGGGTCCAGCCCCAGCATTTT
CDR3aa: CASSQDWVQPQHF

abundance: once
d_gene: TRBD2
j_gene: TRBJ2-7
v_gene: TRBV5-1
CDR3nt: TGCGCCAGCAGCTTGGGCGCTAGCGGGAGCTCCTACGAGCAGTACTTC
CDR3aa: CASSLGASGSSYEQYF

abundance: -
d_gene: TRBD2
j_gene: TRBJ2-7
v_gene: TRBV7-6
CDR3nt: TGTGCCAGCAGCTTAGGGACTAGCGGGAGCTACGAGCAGTACTTC
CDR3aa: CASSLGTSGSYEQYF

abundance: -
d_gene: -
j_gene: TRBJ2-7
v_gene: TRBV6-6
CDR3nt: TGTGCCAGCAGTACGGACGGGTGGGGGCAGTACTTC
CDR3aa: CASSTDGWGQYF

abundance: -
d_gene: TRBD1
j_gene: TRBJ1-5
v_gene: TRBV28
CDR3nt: TGTGCCAGCAGTTCCTCTCTTGGGACAGGGGATGCCCAGCCCCAGCATTTT
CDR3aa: CASSSSLGTGDAQPQHF

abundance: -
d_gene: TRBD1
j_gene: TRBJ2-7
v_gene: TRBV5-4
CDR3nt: TGTGCCAGCAGCACCGACAGGGCAAACGAGCAGTACTTC
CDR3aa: CASSTDRANEQYF

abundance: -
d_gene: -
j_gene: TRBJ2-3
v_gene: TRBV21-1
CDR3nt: TGTGCCAGCAGCCTATTCTTCGGGGGCCCGATGGTGGATACGCAGTATTTT
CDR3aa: CASSLFFGGPMVDTQYF

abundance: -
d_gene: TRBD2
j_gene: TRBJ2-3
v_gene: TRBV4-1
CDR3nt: TGCGCCAGCAGCCAACAAGGACTAGCGGGGGCTACAGATACGCAGTATTTT
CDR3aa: CASSQQGLAGATDTQYF

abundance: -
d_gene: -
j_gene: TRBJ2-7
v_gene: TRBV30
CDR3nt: TGTGCCTGGAGTCTCTCCCATATGGGTGTTAGGTTC
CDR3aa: CAWSLSHMGVRF

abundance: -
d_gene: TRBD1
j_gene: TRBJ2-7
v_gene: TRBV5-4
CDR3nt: TGTGCCAGCAGCCGGTATACGGGACAGATCTCCTACGAGCAGTACTTC
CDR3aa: CASSRYTGQISYEQYF

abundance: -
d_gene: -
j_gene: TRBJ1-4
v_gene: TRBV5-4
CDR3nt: TGTGCCAGCAGAAAGATGGCAACTAATGAAAAACTGTTTTTT
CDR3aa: CASRKMATNEKLFF

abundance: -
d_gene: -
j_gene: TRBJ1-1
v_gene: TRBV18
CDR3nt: TGTGCCAGCTCACTCGAAAGGTCTGAAGCTTTCTTT
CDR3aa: CASSLERSEAFF

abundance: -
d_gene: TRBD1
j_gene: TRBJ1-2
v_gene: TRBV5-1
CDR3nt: TGCGCCAGCAGCCGGACAGGGGGCGACTATGGCTACACCTTC
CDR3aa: CASSRTGGDYGYTF